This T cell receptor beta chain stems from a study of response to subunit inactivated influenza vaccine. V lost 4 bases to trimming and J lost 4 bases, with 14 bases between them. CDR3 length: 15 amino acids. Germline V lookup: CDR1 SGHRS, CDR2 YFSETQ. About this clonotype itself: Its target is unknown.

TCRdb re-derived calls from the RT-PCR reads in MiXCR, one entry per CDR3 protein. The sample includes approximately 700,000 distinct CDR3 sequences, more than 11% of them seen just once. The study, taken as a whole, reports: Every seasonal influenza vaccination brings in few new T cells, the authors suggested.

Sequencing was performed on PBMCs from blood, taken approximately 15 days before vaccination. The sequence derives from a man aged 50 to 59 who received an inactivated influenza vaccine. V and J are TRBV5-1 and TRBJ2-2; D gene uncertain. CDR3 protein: CASSHQDQATGELFF. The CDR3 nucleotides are TGCGCCAGCAGCCACCAGGATCAAGCCACCGGGGAGCTGTTTTTT.